This T cell receptor beta chain was documented in a study of cytomegalovirus exposure and HLA in healthy donors. PCR was performed using 60 Vbeta and 13 Jbeta primers. Clones were sequenced by immunoSEQ multiplex PCR, and TCRdb holds only the in-frame ones, with some missing. The repertoire has 110,000 to 150,000 clones, roughly 80% of them found once; the top ten carry about 3.1%. As to this clone: At one boundary the junction diverges from the germline segment, which might be a read error. This specimen includes other DNA sequences encoding the same CDR3.

The sample comprised PBMCs. This receptor was obtained from a man aged 40-55 years in good health and CMV-seronegative.

The CDR3 DNA reads TGTGCCAGCAGTTTACAGGGGAATAATTCACCCCTCCACTTC. This translates into CASSLQGNNSPLHF. The chain recombines TRBV6-6 with TRBJ1-6; 7 bases fit TRBD1. This CDR3 region has 14 residues. The V gene's germline CDR1 is MNHNY and CDR2 SVGAGI (reference sequence).